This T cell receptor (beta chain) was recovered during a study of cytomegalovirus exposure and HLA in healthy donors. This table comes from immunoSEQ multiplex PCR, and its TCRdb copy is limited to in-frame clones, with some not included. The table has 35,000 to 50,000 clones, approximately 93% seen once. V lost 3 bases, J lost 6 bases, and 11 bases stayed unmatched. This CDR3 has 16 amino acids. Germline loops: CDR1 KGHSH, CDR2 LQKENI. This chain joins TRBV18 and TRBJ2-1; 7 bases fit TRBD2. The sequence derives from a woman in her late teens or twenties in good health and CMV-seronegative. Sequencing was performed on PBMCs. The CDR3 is CASSPPMTPGGNEQFF. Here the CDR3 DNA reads TGTGCCAGCTCACCCCCGATGACTCCGGGGGGCAATGAGCAGTTCTTC. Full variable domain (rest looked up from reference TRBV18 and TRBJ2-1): NAGVMQNPRHLVRRRGQEARLRCSPMKGHSHVYWYRQLPEEGLKFMVYLQKENIIDESGMPKERFSAEFPKEGPSILRIQQVVRGDSAAYFCASSPPMTPGGNEQFFGPGTRLTVL.